The rows below give T cell receptor beta chains drawn from one sample of a study of cytomegalovirus exposure and HLA in healthy donors. Produced via immunoSEQ multiplex PCR; TCRdb's table is partial and in-frame only. The sample lists some 150,000 clones, approximately 79% occurring once. Material: PBMCs. Source of these receptors: a man between 45 and 60 years old in good health and CMV-seropositive. The conserved cysteine and the conserved F or W are not part of the CDR3 here. The order of the fields is clone size, V gene, J gene, CDR3 protein. Expanded clones get a size class; other rows say once, few or many, or leave the size out.

>NA|TRBV5-1|TRBJ1-5
ASSSGQDNQPQH
>NA|TRBV18|TRBJ2-7
ASSARGAYEQY
>few|TRBV15|TRBJ1-2
ATSRTRLTGRYGYT
>NA|TRBV6-1|TRBJ1-2
ASSDHGQGLHYT
>NA|TRBV5-1|TRBJ1-2
ASSSGQGYGYT
>NA|TRBV6-5|TRBJ1-3
ASSYSTAGNTIY
>NA|TRBV2|TRBJ2-7
ASSEARTSYEQY
>NA|TRBV27|TRBJ2-3
ASSLQGTTDTQY
>NA|TRBV14|TRBJ1-4
ASSQGQGNVVADEKLF
>NA|TRBV7-3|TRBJ2-5
ASSSGTGAQETQY
>NA|TRBV6-5|TRBJ1-1
ASRTWTGAGTEAF
>NA|TRBV2|TRBJ2-1
ASSPVASSYNEQF
>NA|TRBV25-1|TRBJ1-6
ASSGEGSSYNSPLH
>NA|TRBV10-3|TRBJ2-3
AISESGTSGRSTDTQY
>NA|TRBV7-3|TRBJ2-1
ASSLGRNEQF
>NA|TRBV7-2|TRBJ1-4
ASSLGGRRGATNEKLF
>NA|TRBV5-4|TRBJ2-3
ASSSDDSIQH
>NA|TRBV5-4|TRBJ1-2
ASSSPGQGAGYGYT
>NA|TRBV7-9|TRBJ1-5
ASTLTGDQPQH
>NA|TRBV6-6|TRBJ1-2
ASSPIDRVYGYT
>NA|TRBV13|TRBJ2-3
ASSRQGETDTQY
>NA|TRBV5-4|TRBJ1-3
ASSLARQGFGNTIY
>NA|TRBV6-5|TRBJ1-5
ASSREGPSNQPQH
>NA|TRBV19|TRBJ1-5
ASSAGTHSNQPQH
>NA|TRBV4-1|TRBJ2-1
ASSQGTSGSYNEQF
>NA|TRBV5-1|TRBJ2-7
ASSFRGPYEQY
>once|TRBV19|TRBJ2-2
ASSIGRQINTGELF
>NA|TRBV7-9|TRBJ1-1
ASSSNPWGRAEAF
>NA|TRBV4-2|TRBJ2-1
ASSQGLAAYNEQF
>NA|TRBV2|TRBJ1-3
ASTQYSGGNTIY
>NA|TRBV2|TRBJ1-3
ASSASSSGNTIY
>few|TRBV7-2|TRBJ2-1
ASSLWRQNYNEQF
>few|TRBV4-1|TRBJ1-2
ASSRQWGEGSYGYT
>NA|TRBV29-1|TRBJ1-3
SVVGASGNTIY
>NA|TRBV7-2|TRBJ2-5
ASSPQGGALVKTQY
>NA|TRBV19|TRBJ1-5
ASSIESEGASQH
>few|TRBV5-1|TRBJ1-6
ASSSGTANSPLH
>few|TRBV6-5|TRBJ1-2
ASRQGNYGYT
>NA|TRBV18|TRBJ1-4
ASSRESGNEKLF
>NA|TRBV5-5|TRBJ2-5
ASSLGGRAGETQY
>NA|TRBV6-5|TRBJ2-2
ASRDRGAGELF
>NA|TRBV6-1|TRBJ1-4
ASRYSEKLF
>NA|TRBV7-2|TRBJ2-7
ASSLQDTWRVSYEQY
>NA|TRBV5-1|TRBJ2-3
ASSLAASGSTDTQY
>NA|TRBV28|TRBJ1-2
ASSFTRNYGYT
>NA|TRBV7-3|TRBJ2-2
ASSLPGQGNTGELF
>few|TRBV11-3|TRBJ2-1
ASGTSGMREQF
>NA|TRBV19|TRBJ1-5
ASSDRVGQPQH
>NA|TRBV5-4|TRBJ1-1
ASSDWTGARTEAF
>NA|TRBV7-2|TRBJ2-7
ASSVRLAGGTYEQY
>NA|TRBV7-2|TRBJ1-1
ASSLVGRQTEAF
>once|TRBV7-9|TRBJ2-2
SSPSGGRNTGELF
>NA|TRBV18|TRBJ1-1
ASSLSGTGRTEAF
>NA|TRBV18|TRBJ2-1
ASSSDRGGEQF
>NA|TRBV7-8|TRBJ2-7
ASSSGAEGGAFHEQY